This T cell receptor beta chain was sequenced in a study of cytomegalovirus exposure and HLA in healthy donors. Study-wide results and caveats: Analyses of presence/absence relied on an assumption of roughly uniform sequencing depth across donors.

The PCR made use of 60 Vbeta and 13 Jbeta primers. Produced via immunoSEQ multiplex PCR; TCRdb's table is partial and in-frame only. The sample consists of 90,000 or so clones, approximately 76% of them appearing once. The V segment lost 5 bases and the J segment 2 bases; nucleotides outside the gene matches: 5. CDR3 length equals 14 residues. Germline values: CDR1 ENHRY, CDR2 SYGVKD. On this clone: Antigen: not known.

The rearrangement joins TRBV10-3 to TRBJ1-2, with 7 bases aligning to TRBD1. Sequencing used PBMCs. This TCR came from a man aged 25-45 years in good health and CMV-seropositive. The CDR3 region has the DNA TGTGCCATCAGTTTAGGGGGCTGGAACTATGGCTACACCTTC. The encoded protein is CAISLGGWNYGYTF.